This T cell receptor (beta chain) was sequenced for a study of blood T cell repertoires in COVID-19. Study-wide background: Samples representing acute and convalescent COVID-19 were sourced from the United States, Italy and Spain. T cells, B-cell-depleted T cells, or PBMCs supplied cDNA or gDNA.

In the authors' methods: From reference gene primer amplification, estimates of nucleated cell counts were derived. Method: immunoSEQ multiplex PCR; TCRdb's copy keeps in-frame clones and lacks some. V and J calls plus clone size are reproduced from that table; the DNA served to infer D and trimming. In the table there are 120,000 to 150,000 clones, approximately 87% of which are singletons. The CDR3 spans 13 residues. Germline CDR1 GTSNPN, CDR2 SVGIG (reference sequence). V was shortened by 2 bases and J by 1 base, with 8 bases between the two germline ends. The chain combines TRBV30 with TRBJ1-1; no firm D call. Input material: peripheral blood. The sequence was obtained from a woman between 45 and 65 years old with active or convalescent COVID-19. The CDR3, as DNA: TGTGCCTGGAGTCCTAGAGGGAACACTGAAGCTTTCTTT. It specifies CAWSPRGNTEAFF.